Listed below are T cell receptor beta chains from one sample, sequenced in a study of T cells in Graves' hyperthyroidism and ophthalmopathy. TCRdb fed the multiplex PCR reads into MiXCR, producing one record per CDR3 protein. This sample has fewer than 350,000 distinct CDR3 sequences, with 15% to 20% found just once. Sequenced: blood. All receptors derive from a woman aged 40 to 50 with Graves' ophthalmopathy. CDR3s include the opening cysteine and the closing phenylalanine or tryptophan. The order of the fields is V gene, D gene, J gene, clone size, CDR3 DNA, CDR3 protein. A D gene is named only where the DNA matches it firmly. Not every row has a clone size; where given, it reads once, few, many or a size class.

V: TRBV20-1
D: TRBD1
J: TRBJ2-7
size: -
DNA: TGCAGTGCTAGCCCGGGACAGGGGTCCTACGAGCAGTACTTC
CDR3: CSASPGQGSYEQYF

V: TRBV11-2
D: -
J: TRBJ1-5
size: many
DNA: TGTGCCAGCAGCTTAACAGGAGGGGAGAGCAATCAGCCCCAGCATTTT
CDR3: CASSLTGGESNQPQHF

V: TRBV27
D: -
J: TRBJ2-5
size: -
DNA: TGTGCCAGCCGCCCACCTTTTAGGGAGACCCAGTACTTC
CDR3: CASRPPFRETQYF

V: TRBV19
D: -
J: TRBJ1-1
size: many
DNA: TGTGCCAGTAGTCCCCTCCTTGGTACCGAGAGGACTGAAGCTTTCTTT
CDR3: CASSPLLGTERTEAFF

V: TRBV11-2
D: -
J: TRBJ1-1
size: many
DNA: TGTGCCAGCAGCTTTCGGCTTTCGAACACTGAAGCTTTCTTT
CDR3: CASSFRLSNTEAFF

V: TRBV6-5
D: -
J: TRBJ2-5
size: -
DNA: TGTGCCAGCAGTTACGTTAGCCAAGAGACCCAGTACTTC
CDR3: CASSYVSQETQYF

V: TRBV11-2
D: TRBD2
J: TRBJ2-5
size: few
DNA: TGTGCCAGCAGCACCGGACTAGCTCGGGAGACCCAGTACTTC
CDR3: CASSTGLARETQYF

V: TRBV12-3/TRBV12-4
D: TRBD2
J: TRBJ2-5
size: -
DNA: TGTGCCAGCACCCCACGGGCTAGCGGGAGTTTGTGGGAGACCCAGTACTTC
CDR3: CASTPRASGSLWETQYF

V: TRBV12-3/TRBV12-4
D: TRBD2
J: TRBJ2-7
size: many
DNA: TGTGCCAGCAGCCGACTAGCGGGCTACGAGCAGTACTTC
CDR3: CASSRLAGYEQYF

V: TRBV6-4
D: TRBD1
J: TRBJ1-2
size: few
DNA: TGTGCGGCGGGGTGGGACAGGGGGCGCGACTATGGCTACACCTTC
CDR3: CAAGWDRGRDYGYTF

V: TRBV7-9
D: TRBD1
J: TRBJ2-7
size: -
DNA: TGTGCCAGCAGCTTAAAGACAGGGGTGAACTACGAGCAGTACTTC
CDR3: CASSLKTGVNYEQYF

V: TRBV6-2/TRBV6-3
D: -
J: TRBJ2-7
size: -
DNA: TGTGCCAGCAGTTACGGGTGGGTGAGGAGTGAAGCCTACGAGCAGTACTTC
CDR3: CASSYGWVRSEAYEQYF

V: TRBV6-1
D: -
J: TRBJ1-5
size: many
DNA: TGTGCCAGCAGCCGTGCAGGGGATCAGCCCCAGCATTTT
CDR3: CASSRAGDQPQHF

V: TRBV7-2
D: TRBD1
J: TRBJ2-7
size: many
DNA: TGTGCCAGCAGCTGGGACAGGGGTTCCAAGCAGTACTTC
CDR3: CASSWDRGSKQYF

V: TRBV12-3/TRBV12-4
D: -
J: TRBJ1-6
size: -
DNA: TGTGCCAGCAGCCCGGCAGGGTACGATTCACCCCTCCACTTC
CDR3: CASSPAGYDSPLHF

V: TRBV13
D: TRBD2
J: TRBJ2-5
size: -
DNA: TGTGCCAGCGGCTTTAGCGGGAGTGTTTCCGAGACCCAGTACTTC
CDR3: CASGFSGSVSETQYF

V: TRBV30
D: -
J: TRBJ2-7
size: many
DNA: TGTGCCTGGAGTCCGCGGGGCTACGAGCAGTACTTC
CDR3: CAWSPRGYEQYF

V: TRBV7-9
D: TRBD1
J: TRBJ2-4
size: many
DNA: TGTGCCAGCAGCCCCCAGGACAGGGGGAACATTCAGTACTTC
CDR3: CASSPQDRGNIQYF

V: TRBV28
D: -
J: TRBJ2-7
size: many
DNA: TGTGCCACCAACCGGGACGGACCCTACGAGCAGTACTTC
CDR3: CATNRDGPYEQYF

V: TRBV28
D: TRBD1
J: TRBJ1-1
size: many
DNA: TGTGCCAGCAGGCTGACAGGGAAGGTGAACACTGAAGCTTTCTTT
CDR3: CASRLTGKVNTEAFF

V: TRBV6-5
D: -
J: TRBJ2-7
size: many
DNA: TGTGCCAGCAGTTACGACAGTTTCACCTACGAGCAGTACTTC
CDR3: CASSYDSFTYEQYF

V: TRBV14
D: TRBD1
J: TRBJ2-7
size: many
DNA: TGTGCCAGCAGCCGATGGGGACAGGGCTCCTACGAGCAGTACTTC
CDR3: CASSRWGQGSYEQYF

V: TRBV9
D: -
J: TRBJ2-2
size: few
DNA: TGTGCCAGCAGCGGCCCCGGGACCCCCCCGAGACTAGGCTTCACCGGGGAGCTGTTTTTT
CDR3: CASSGPGTPPRLGFTGELFF

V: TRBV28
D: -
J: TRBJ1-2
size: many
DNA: TGTGCCAGCACTCAAAGGAGGGTAGACGGCTACACCTTC
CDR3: CASTQRRVDGYTF

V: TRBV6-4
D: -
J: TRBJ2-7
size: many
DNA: TGTGCCAGCAAAAAAGTCATCGGGCTCCTGAGCTCCTACGAGCAGTACTTC
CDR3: CASKKVIGLLSSYEQYF

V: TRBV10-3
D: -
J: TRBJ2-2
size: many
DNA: TGTGCCATCAGCGAGGGGGCGAACACCGGGGAGCTGTTTTTT
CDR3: CAISEGANTGELFF

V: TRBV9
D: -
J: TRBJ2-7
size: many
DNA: TGTGCCAGCAGCCCTCAGGGCCTAGACCGCTACGAGCAGTACTTC
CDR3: CASSPQGLDRYEQYF

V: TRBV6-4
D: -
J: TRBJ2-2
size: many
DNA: TGTGCCAGCAGACCCCATGGCAGCGGAGGGTTGGGCGGGGAGCTGTTTTTT
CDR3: CASRPHGSGGLGGELFF

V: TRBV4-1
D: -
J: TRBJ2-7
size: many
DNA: TGCGCCAGCAGCCAAGAGGGGACCGAGCAGTACTTC
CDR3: CASSQEGTEQYF

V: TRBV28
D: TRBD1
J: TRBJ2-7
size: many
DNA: TGTGCCAGCAGTTTCGGGACAGGGGGCTTCTGGGAGCAGTACTTC
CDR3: CASSFGTGGFWEQYF

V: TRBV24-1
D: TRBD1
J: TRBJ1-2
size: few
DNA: TGTGTCACCAGTGATGCGACAGGGGCGTTGAATGGCCACACCTTC
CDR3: CVTSDATGALNGHTF

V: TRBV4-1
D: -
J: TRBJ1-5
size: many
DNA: TGCGCCAGCAGCCAAGATCCGGGCTCGTTGGTTCAGCCCCAGCATTTT
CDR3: CASSQDPGSLVQPQHF

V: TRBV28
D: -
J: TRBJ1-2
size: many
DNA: TGTGCCACCGGACCGACAGCACAAGTCTATGGCTACACCTTC
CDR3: CATGPTAQVYGYTF

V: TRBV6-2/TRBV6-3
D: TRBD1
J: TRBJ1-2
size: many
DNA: TGTGCCAGCAGTTCGGGACAGTCACCCTATGGCTACACCTTC
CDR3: CASSSGQSPYGYTF

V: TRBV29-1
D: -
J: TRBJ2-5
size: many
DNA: TGCAGCGTTGAAGGCCCTGGTAAGACCCAGTACTTC
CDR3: CSVEGPGKTQYF

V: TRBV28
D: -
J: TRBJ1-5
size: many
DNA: TGTGCCAGCAGTCCCCCAGGACGGGGCAATCAGCCCCAGCATTTT
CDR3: CASSPPGRGNQPQHF

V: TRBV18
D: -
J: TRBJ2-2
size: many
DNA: TGTGCCAGCTCAGGTGACGTCACCGGGGAGCTGTTTTTT
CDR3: CASSGDVTGELFF

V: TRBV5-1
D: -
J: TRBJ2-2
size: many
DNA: TGCGCCAGCAGCTTGGCCCCGGCAGGGGCGAACACCGGGGAGCTGTTTTTT
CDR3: CASSLAPAGANTGELFF

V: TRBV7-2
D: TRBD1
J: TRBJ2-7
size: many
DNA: TGTGCCAGCAGCTTAATCGGGACAGGGGGAAGTGGGCAGTACTTC
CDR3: CASSLIGTGGSGQYF

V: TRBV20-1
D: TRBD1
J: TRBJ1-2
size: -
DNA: TGCAGTGCTAGACCCTACGACAGGGTAGAGGGCTACACCTTC
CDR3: CSARPYDRVEGYTF

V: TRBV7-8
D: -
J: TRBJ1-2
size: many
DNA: TGTGCCAGCAGCGAGGGACTGTCCTATGGCTACACCTTC
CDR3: CASSEGLSYGYTF